Listed below are T cell receptor beta chains from one sample, sequenced in a study of shared clonotypes between healthy human individuals. Method: immunoSEQ multiplex PCR; TCRdb's copy keeps in-frame clones and lacks some. The sample lists fewer than 2.5 million clones; over 85% were seen once. The sequenced material came from naive CD4+ T cells from PBMCs. These receptors were obtained from a man aged 18 to 29 in good health. Some clones in this sample may be carry-over from other donors' samples. CDR3s include the opening cysteine and the closing phenylalanine or tryptophan. A D gene is named only where the DNA matches it firmly. Part of the rows lack a size; the others show once, few, many or a class for expanded clones.

v_call	cdr3_length	d_call	clone_size	j_call	cdr3_nt	cdr3_aa
TRBV15	19	NA	NA	TRBJ1-3	TGTGCCACCAGCAGAGAGGTTTTAATTACAGGGAACCCTGGAAACACCATATATTTT	CATSREVLITGNPGNTIYF
TRBV18	13	NA	NA	TRBJ2-7	TGTGCCAGCTCACTGTCACCAAACTACGAGCAGTACTTC	CASSLSPNYEQYF
TRBV7-3	16	TRBD2	NA	TRBJ2-3	TGTGCCAGCAGCTTAAGCCCAGCGGGAGGCACAGATACGCAGTATTTT	CASSLSPAGGTDTQYF
TRBV14	15	TRBD1	NA	TRBJ2-1	TGTGCCAGCAGCCAAGTTTTCTCAGGGGGCAATGAGCAGTTCTTC	CASSQVFSGGNEQFF
TRBV28	16	NA	NA	TRBJ1-1	TGTGCCAGCACCGTAGGGGGGGCGCCACCCGGCACTGAAGCTTTCTTT	CASTVGGAPPGTEAFF
TRBV28	15	NA	NA	TRBJ1-4	TGTGCCAACACCGAGGCGGGGGCGACTAATGAAAAACTGTTTTTT	CANTEAGATNEKLFF
TRBV7-9	16	NA	NA	TRBJ2-2	TGTGCCAGCAGCTCCCTCACTAGCTCTCTCACCGGGGAGCTGTTTTTT	CASSSLTSSLTGELFF
TRBV4-3	18	TRBD2	NA	TRBJ2-3	TGCGCCAGCAGCCAAGGCGCCTTAGCGGGATCGTCCACAGATACGCAGTATTTT	CASSQGALAGSSTDTQYF
TRBV6-1	15	TRBD1	NA	TRBJ2-3	TGTGCCAGCAGTGTGGACAGGGGGCAGGCAGATACGCAGTATTTT	CASSVDRGQADTQYF
TRBV29-1	13	TRBD1	once	TRBJ1-4	TGCAGCGGTGACAGGGTAGGGGGTGAAAAACTGTTTTTT	CSGDRVGGEKLFF
TRBV5-1	15	NA	NA	TRBJ2-3	TGCGCCAGCAGCTCGGGTCGCTTCTTCACAGATACGCAGTATTTT	CASSSGRFFTDTQYF
TRBV25-1	17	TRBD1	NA	TRBJ2-3	TGTGCCAGCAGTGAATTAGGCGGACAGGGGGCGGCAGATACGCAGTATTTT	CASSELGGQGAADTQYF
TRBV28	15	TRBD1	once	TRBJ2-7	TGTGCCAGCACCACCGCCGGGACAGGGGGCTACGGGCAGTACTTC	CASTTAGTGGYGQYF
TRBV5-1	15	TRBD1	NA	TRBJ2-7	TGCGCCAGCAGCCTAGGGACAGGGGGATGGAACGAGCAGTACTTC	CASSLGTGGWNEQYF
TRBV29-1	11	NA	few	TRBJ1-1	TGCAGCGTTGGGTTGAACACTGAAGCTTTCTTT	CSVGLNTEAFF
TRBV4-2	14	NA	once	TRBJ2-7	TGTGCCAGCAGCCAAGAGGCAGGGCCCTACGAGCAGTACTTC	CASSQEAGPYEQYF
TRBV7-9	15	NA	NA	TRBJ2-3	TGTGCCAGCAGCTTAGGTAGCGGCTCCACAGATACGCAGTATTTT	CASSLGSGSTDTQYF
TRBV4-3	16	NA	NA	TRBJ1-4	TGCGCCAGCAGCCAAGCTCAGGGTCATAGGGGTGAAAAACTGTTTTTT	CASSQAQGHRGEKLFF
TRBV10-3	14	TRBD1	NA	TRBJ1-5	TGTGCCATCAGTGAGGCCCGGGACAGGGTGCCCCAGCATTTT	CAISEARDRVPQHF
TRBV10-3	16	NA	NA	TRBJ1-1	TGTGCCATCAGTGAGTCGACAGGAACCGTGAACACTGAAGCTTTCTTT	CAISESTGTVNTEAFF
TRBV5-6	15	NA	NA	TRBJ1-2	TGTGCCAGCAGCTTGGCCGCCTGGCGTAACTATGGCTACACCTTC	CASSLAAWRNYGYTF
TRBV5-1	15	TRBD1	NA	TRBJ1-2	TGCGCCAGCAGGCTATCCGGGACAGGGTTAGGAGGCTACACCTTC	CASRLSGTGLGGYTF
TRBV11-2	15	NA	NA	TRBJ2-1	TGTGCCAGCAGCTTAGGAGCGAACTCCTACAATGAGCAGTTCTTC	CASSLGANSYNEQFF
TRBV7-2	17	NA	NA	TRBJ2-1	TGTGCCAGCAGCTCAGCCCAAGCGGGACACACGAACAATGAGCAGTTCTTC	CASSSAQAGHTNNEQFF
TRBV10-1	13	TRBD1	once	TRBJ2-3	TGCGCCAGCAGCCAGGGGGAAACAGATACGCAGTATTTT	CASSQGETDTQYF